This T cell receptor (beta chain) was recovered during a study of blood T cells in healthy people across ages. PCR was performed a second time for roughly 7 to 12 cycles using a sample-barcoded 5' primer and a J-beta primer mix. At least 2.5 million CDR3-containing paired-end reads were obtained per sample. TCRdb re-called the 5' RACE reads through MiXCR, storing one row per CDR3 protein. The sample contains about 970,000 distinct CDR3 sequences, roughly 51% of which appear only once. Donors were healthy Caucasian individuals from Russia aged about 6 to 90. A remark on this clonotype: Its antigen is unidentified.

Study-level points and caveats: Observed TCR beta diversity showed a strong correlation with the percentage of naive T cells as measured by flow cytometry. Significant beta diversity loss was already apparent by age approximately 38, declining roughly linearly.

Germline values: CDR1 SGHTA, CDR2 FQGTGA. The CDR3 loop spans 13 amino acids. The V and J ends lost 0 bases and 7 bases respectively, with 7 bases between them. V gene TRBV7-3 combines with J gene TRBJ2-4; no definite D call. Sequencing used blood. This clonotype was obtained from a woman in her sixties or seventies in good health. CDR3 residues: CASSLTAENIQYF. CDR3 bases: TGTGCCAGCAGCTTAACGGCAGAGAACATTCAGTACTTC.